This entry lists 31 T cell receptor beta chains sequenced from one sample in a study of post-analysis software for immune sequencing data. Points from the study as a whole: Compared with controls, patients had more of roughly five TRBV segments, including TRBV5-6, TRBV5-1 and TRBV20-1.

Prepared TCR beta cDNA libraries contained unique molecular identifiers. TCRdb itself ran the PCR reads through MiXCR, one entry per CDR3 protein. The data contain about 170,000 distinct CDR3 sequences, around 30% of them seen just once; the ten biggest clones take up 1.5%. The antigens of these receptors remain unknown. Sequences were obtained from blood. These receptors were taken from a girl aged 5-17 years with multiple sclerosis.

As to this clonotype: This may come from a read error, since a much larger clone is one base off. The J gene is TRBJ2-1, the V gene TRBV20-1; D is ambiguous. The end of the DNA fits TRBJ2-7 better, so the J call may be wrong. The CDR3 sequence is 14 residues long. Germline loops: CDR1 DFQATT, CDR2 SNEGSKA (reference sequence). CDR3 amino acids: CSASVQLPWDEQYF. The CDR3 DNA reads as TGCAGTGCTAGCGTTCAGCTACCTTGGGATGAGCAGTACTTC.

J is TRBJ2-1 and V is TRBV12-3 or TRBV12-4; D is uncertain. The CDR3 has 16 residues. V was pared by 0 bases and J by 7 bases, with 16 bases between. The CDR3: CASSLAGGVFGNEQFF. The CDR3, as DNA: TGTGCCAGCAGTTTAGCGGGTGGAGTTTTCGGGAATGAGCAGTTCTTC.

Points on this clonotype: At one end the junction does not follow the germline gene, possibly because of a read error. The chain couples TRBV28 to TRBJ2-1; D remains unclear. CDR1 and CDR2 (germline): MDHEN, SYDVKM. CDR3 length equals 14 residues. CDR3 protein: CACSLSRAYNEQFF. The CDR3 bases are TGTGCCTGCAGTTTGAGTAGAGCCTACAATGAGCAGTTCTTC.

This clonotype was seen only a few times. The chain uses TRBV27 and TRBJ2-7; TRBD1 matches 8 bases. Germline assignment: CDR1 MNHEY and CDR2 SMNVEV (reference sequence). The CDR3 spans 15 residues. J lost 3 bases, V lost 2 bases, and 6 bases had no gene match. CDR3 sequence (DNA): TGTGCCAGCAGTTTAAGCGGACAGGGAGTCTACGAGCAGTACTTC. Translation gives CASSLSGQGVYEQYF.

This clonotype came up many times. The rearrangement links TRBV18 to TRBJ2-3; 13 bases line up with TRBD2. The V gene's germline CDR1 is KGHSH and CDR2 LQKENI. After removal of 7 bases from V and 5 bases from J, the junction contained 3 bases not matched to a gene. This CDR3 has 14 residues. In nucleotides, the CDR3 is TGTGCCAGCTTCAGGACTAGCGGGAGAGATACGCAGTATTTT. Amino acids: CASFRTSGRDTQYF.

This clonotype has more than one count but fewer than ten. This chain uses TRBV6-6 with TRBJ2-1; the match to TRBD2 covers 10 bases. CDR3 length: 15 amino acids. V was pared by 1 base and J by 3 bases, with 0 bases of the junction left unmatched. Germline V gene sequence: CDR1 MNHNY, CDR2 SVGAGI (reference sequence). CDR3 protein: CASSYLAGGYNEQFF. CDR3 coding DNA: TGTGCCAGCAGTTACTTAGCGGGAGGCTACAATGAGCAGTTCTTC.

Ten or more counts support this clonotype. The CDR3 sequence is CASSLAGSPLEQYF. CDR3 nucleotides: TGTGCCAGCAGCTTAGCGGGAAGCCCCCTCGAGCAGTACTTC. The chain links TRBV7-8 to TRBJ2-7, with D unresolved. The germline CDR1 and CDR2 sequences are SGHVS and FQNEAQ. Between the trimmed V and J ends, which lost 0 bases and 6 bases, there was a span of 12 bases. The CDR3 runs 14 residues. The full variable domain, completed using reference TRBV7-8 and TRBJ2-7, is GAGVSQSPRYKVAKRGQDVALRCDPISGHVSLFWYQQALGQGPEFLTYFQNEAQLDKSGLPSDRFFAERPEGSVSTLKIQRTQQEDSAVYLCASSLAGSPLEQYFGPGTRLTVT.

This clonotype occurred a few times. J is TRBJ2-7 and V is TRBV6-5; unclear D gene. Between the trimmed V and J ends, which lost 2 bases and 7 bases, there was a span of 18 bases. CDR3 length: 15 amino acids. Germline V gives CDR1 MNHEY, CDR2 SVGAGI. The CDR3, as DNA: TGTGCCAGCAGTTACAACTCTGCTAGGAGTAATGAGCAGTACTTC. It specifies CASSYNSARSNEQYF.

The chain uses TRBV5-1 and TRBJ2-7; 11 nucleotides match TRBD2. CDR1 SGHRS and CDR2 YFSETQ come from the germline V gene. The CDR3 is made up of 14 amino acids. V dropped 7 bases and J dropped 0; count of bases not matched to a gene: 3. CDR3 loop: CASSGTSGSYEQYF. Here the CDR3 DNA reads TGCGCCAGCTCGGGGACTAGCGGCTCCTACGAGCAGTACTTC.

Concerning this clonotype itself: A much larger clone lies a single base off, so this may be a read error. This CDR3 is CSAREWRAPYEQYF. In nucleotides, the CDR3 is TGCAGTGCTAGAGAATGGAGGGCCCCCTACGAGCAGTACTTC. This sequence joins TRBV20-1 and TRBJ2-7; perhaps TRBD2 as D (6 bases). The CDR3 length is 14 residues. The V and J ends lost 0 bases and 2 bases respectively, with 11 bases between them. Germline CDR1 and CDR2: DFQATT and SNEGSKA (reference sequence).

This clonotype was recorded at least ten times. The chain joins TRBV29-1 to TRBJ1-2; D is possibly TRBD1 (6 bases). The CDR3 totals 13 residues. CDR1 SQVTM and CDR2 ANQGSEA come from the germline V gene. Trimming cost V 4 bases and J 4 bases, with 13 bases left between them. CDR3: CSVGTALVYGYTF. CDR3 DNA: TGCAGCGTTGGGACAGCTCTGGTCTATGGCTACACCTTC.

This clonotype showed up many times. This chain links TRBV15 with TRBJ2-5; D not resolved. CDR3 length: 12 amino acids. The V gene lost 1 base and the J gene lost 5 bases, with 5 bases spanning the gap. Germline V CDR1 and CDR2: LNHNV, YYDKDF (reference sequence). The CDR3 is CATSRVTETQYF. The CDR3 DNA is TGTGCCACCAGCAGAGTTACGGAGACCCAGTACTTC.

Worth noting for this clonotype: A clone one base away is much larger, so this may be a read error. This chain links TRBV20-1 with TRBJ2-7; D uncertain. The CDR3 extends over 15 amino acids. CDR1 is DFQATT and CDR2 is SNEGSKA in the germline V gene (reference sequence). This chain's CDR3 is CSARDTQLSSYGQYF. The CDR3, as DNA: TGCAGTGCTAGAGATACCCAGCTTAGCTCCTACGGGCAGTACTTC.

This clonotype was counted many times. The rearrangement links TRBV18 to TRBJ2-1, with 9 bases identical to TRBD2. The V segment lost 3 bases and the J segment 8 bases; nucleotides outside the gene matches: 11. Germline V gene lookup returns CDR1 KGHSH and CDR2 LQKENI. This CDR3 has 16 amino acids. The CDR3 DNA sequence: TGTGCCAGCTCACCTCCTAGCGGGGTCGGGGGCCATGAGCAGTTCTTC. Translated: CASSPPSGVGGHEQFF.

This clonotype turned up a few times. This chain links TRBV28 with TRBJ1-2; 12 bases are shared with TRBD1. With V trimmed by 6 bases and J by 7 bases, 9 bases remained unmatched. CDR3 size: 15 residues. Germline assignment: CDR1 MDHEN and CDR2 SYDVKM. This CDR3 reads CASRLGDRGRSGYTF. The CDR3 DNA reads as TGTGCCAGCAGGCTTGGGGACAGGGGGCGATCTGGCTACACCTTC.

Remarks on this clonotype: This may arise from a read error, as a much more abundant clone is one base away. The V and J genes are TRBV25-1 and TRBJ2-7; TRBD1 agrees at 9 bases. The CDR3 is made up of 13 amino acids. Looked up from germline, CDR1 is MGHDK and CDR2 is SYGVNS. The CDR3 bases are TGTGTCAGCACCGGACAGGGGTCCTACGAGCAGTACTTC. Translation gives CVSTGQGSYEQYF.

This clonotype was seen ten or more times. V and J are TRBV5-1 and TRBJ2-7; possibly TRBD1 or TRBD2 for D (5 bases each). Germline values: CDR1 SGHRS, CDR2 YFSETQ. The CDR3 is 15 amino acids. With 1 base removed from V and 3 bases from J, the gap between germline ends came to 14 bases. CDR3 sequence: CASSLLPGPNYEQYF. The CDR3 region has the DNA TGCGCCAGCAGCTTGTTACCGGGGCCGAACTACGAGCAGTACTTC. The entire variable domain, with the rest obtained from reference TRBV5-1 and TRBJ2-7, is as follows: KAGVTQTPRYLIKTRGQQVTLSCSPISGHRSVSWYQQTPGQGLQFLFEYFSETQRNKGNFPGRFSGRQFSNSRSEMNVSTLELGDSALYLCASSLLPGPNYEQYFGPGTRLTVT.

As regards this clonotype: A read error may explain this, as a much larger clone is one base away. This rearrangement joins TRBV6-4 to TRBJ2-1; D gene uncertain. CDR1 MRHNA and CDR2 SNTAGT come from the germline V gene. The CDR3 spans 15 residues. CDR3 bases: TGTGCCAGCAGTATGCGACCAGGAACCTACAGTGAGCAGTTCTTC. Translated: CASSMRPGTYSEQFF.

This clonotype was counted a few times. The chain couples TRBV12-3 or TRBV12-4 to TRBJ2-1, with 16 positions matching TRBD2. V dropped 5 bases and J dropped 4; count of bases not matched to a gene: 11. CDR3 length equals 19 residues. The CDR3 DNA sequence: TGTGCCAGCAGTGTTCTTGGGACTAGCGGGAGGGTGGGGTACAATGAGCAGTTCTTC. Translating gives CASSVLGTSGRVGYNEQFF.

This clonotype was counted a single time. The chain uses TRBV12-3 or TRBV12-4 and TRBJ2-3; D is uncertain. The V and J ends lost 5 bases and 2 bases respectively, with 11 bases between them. The CDR3 length is 14 residues. CDR3 amino acids: CASSLGSLTDTQYF. For the CDR3, the DNA is TGTGCCAGCAGTCTCGGCAGTCTCACAGATACGCAGTATTTT.

The J gene is TRBJ1-1, the V gene TRBV6-2 or TRBV6-3, with no clear D. V gave up 7 bases and J gave up 6 bases, with 18 bases separating them. Germline CDR1 MNHEY, CDR2 SVGEGT. The CDR3 totals 14 residues. CDR3 nucleotide sequence: TGTGCCAGCATTACCCAACGGGTTGGGTCTGAAGCTTTCTTT. It is translated as CASITQRVGSEAFF.

In this sample, this clonotype turned up a few times. This chain uses TRBV10-3 with TRBJ2-5; TRBD1 might be the D (6 bases). Germline V CDR1 and CDR2: ENHRY, SYGVKD. V lost 4 bases, J lost 2 bases, and 17 bases lay in between. The CDR3 extends over 16 amino acids. The CDR3 sequence: CAISGIQPGAQETQYF. CDR3 in DNA: TGTGCCATCAGTGGGATCCAGCCAGGGGCACAAGAGACCCAGTACTTC.

This clonotype was seen repeatedly, ten times or more. The chain is built from TRBV29-1 and TRBJ2-5, with TRBD1 matching 7 bases. CDR1 is SQVTM and CDR2 is ANQGSEA in the germline V gene. The CDR3 runs to 13 residues. The junction had 4 bases not matched to a gene; V was cut back by 5 bases and J by 1 base. The CDR3 DNA is TGCAGCGTTCGGGGACAGTTCCAAGAGACCCAGTACTTC. It yields the protein CSVRGQFQETQYF.

Comments on this clonotype: A single base separates this from a much larger clone, so it may be a read error. This chain uses TRBV27 with TRBJ2-5, with D uncertain. The J call may be mistaken, given a closer DNA end match to TRBJ2-7. The CDR3 consists of 14 residues. Germline CDR1 MNHEY, CDR2 SMNVEV (reference sequence). The CDR3 sequence is CASSLDVTSCEQYF. In DNA, the CDR3 is TGTGCCAGCAGTTTAGACGTGACCTCCTGCGAGCAGTACTTC.

There are many counts of this clonotype. This chain connects TRBV7-8 to TRBJ2-7; D may be TRBD2 (5 bases). Trimming left V 2 bases short and J 6 bases short, with 8 bases between. Germline-derived CDR1 and CDR2 are SGHVS and FQNEAQ. CDR3 length: 12 amino acids. CDR3 sequence: CASSLPGSEQYF. The CDR3 DNA reads as TGTGCCAGCAGCTTACCGGGGTCCGAGCAGTACTTC.

There are many counts of this clonotype. V and J are TRBV28 and TRBJ2-7; the D call may be TRBD1 or TRBD2 (5 bases each). V shed 5 bases and J shed 3 bases, with 17 bases lying between them. CDR1 is MDHEN and CDR2 is SYDVKM in the germline V gene. This CDR3 has 15 residues. The CDR3 loop reads CASSPPRGSFYEQYF. Written as DNA, the CDR3 is TGTGCCAGCAGTCCCCCGAGGGGTAGTTTCTACGAGCAGTACTTC.

This clonotype turned up a few times. V gene TRBV12-3 or TRBV12-4 combines with J gene TRBJ2-1, with TRBD1 matching 7 bases. This CDR3 has 15 amino acids. The V gene end was trimmed by 5 bases and the J gene end by 2 bases; junction bases not matched to a gene: 6. The CDR3 region is CASSPKQGPYNEQFF. In DNA form, the CDR3 reads TGTGCCAGCAGTCCAAAACAGGGGCCCTACAATGAGCAGTTCTTC.

This clonotype appeared many times. V usage is TRBV29-1 and J usage is TRBJ2-7, with 9 bases matching TRBD1. The CDR3 covers 14 residues. The junction had 8 bases not matched to a gene; V was cut back by 6 bases and J by 2 bases. Germline V gives CDR1 SQVTM, CDR2 ANQGSEA. The chain's CDR3 is CSVEGQGNPYEQYF. In nucleotides, the CDR3 is TGCAGCGTAGAGGGACAGGGTAACCCCTACGAGCAGTACTTC.

The chain is built from TRBV29-1 and TRBJ1-1; TRBD1 matches 9 bases. This CDR3 spans 14 amino acids. Germline V CDR1 and CDR2: SQVTM, ANQGSEA. Trimming removed 7 bases from V and 1 base from J; junction bases left unmatched: 7. DNA of the CDR3: TGCAGCGGGAAGGCGGGACAGGGGAACACTGAAGCTTTCTTT. Encoded protein: CSGKAGQGNTEAFF.

With respect to this clonotype: An end of the junction does not agree with germline; a read error may underlie this. The chain carries TRBV7-2 and TRBJ1-6; no clear D. CDR1 and CDR2 (germline): SGHTA, FQGNSA. The CDR3 is 15 residues long. This CDR3 is CAGSLAAAYNSPLHF. Written as DNA, the CDR3 is TGTGCCGGCAGCTTAGCGGCTGCATATAATTCACCCCTCCACTTT.

This chain uses TRBV7-9 with TRBJ2-1, with 9 nucleotides matching TRBD1. V lost 5 bases, J lost 12 bases, and 11 bases stayed unmatched. CDR1 is SEHNR, CDR2 FQNEAQ, per germline (reference sequence). This CDR3 spans 14 amino acids. CDR3 amino acids: CASSQDRGVGVQFF. The CDR3 nucleotides read TGTGCCAGCAGCCAGGACAGGGGAGTAGGGGTGCAGTTCTTC.